This T cell receptor beta chain was identified in a study of T cell changes during pregnancy in multiple sclerosis. Measured with immunoSEQ multiplex PCR; TCRdb has only the in-frame clones, and not every one. The profile shows approximately 99,000 clones, 80% to 95% of them singletons. V dropped 6 bases and J dropped 6; count of bases not matched to a gene: 12. The germline V gene has CDR1 MNHNS and CDR2 SASEGT. The CDR3 is made up of 15 amino acids. The chain links TRBV6-1 to TRBJ1-1; 8 bases map to TRBD1. The sequence derives from a female donor with multiple sclerosis, enrolled in a pregnancy study. The starting material was peripheral blood, obtained after pregnancy. The CDR3 nucleotides read TGTGCCAGCAGAACCCAAGCGACAGGGGACCCTGAAGCTTTCTTT. Its translation: CASRTQATGDPEAFF.